This T cell receptor (beta chain) stems from a study of human T cells and chemical hapten exposure. J gave up 6 bases and V 5 bases, and 15 bases lay outside the gene matches. CDR3 length equals 17 residues. CDR1 MNHNY and CDR2 SVGAGI come from the germline V gene (reference sequence). Time point indicated: pre-sensitization, week 0. The treatment: therapeutic diphenylcyclopropenone sensitization with weekly scalp DPC. The library put unique molecular identifiers onto individual cDNA molecules. One entry per CDR3 protein results from TCRdb running MiXCR on the RACE reads. This sample has 300,000 to 450,000 distinct CDR3 sequences, with 4.5% to 7% found just once.

This chain links TRBV6-6 with TRBJ1-3, with TRBD1 matching over 8 bases. The clonotype comes from a young woman with alopecia areata. Some clones in this sample may be carry-over from other donors' samples. Specimen: whole blood, collected in connection with sensitization to the hapten diphenylcyclopropenone (DPC). The DNA for the CDR3 is TGTGCCAGCAGTGCTTCGGCAGGGGGCGCATACCCAAACACCATATATTTT. It specifies CASSASAGGAYPNTIYF.